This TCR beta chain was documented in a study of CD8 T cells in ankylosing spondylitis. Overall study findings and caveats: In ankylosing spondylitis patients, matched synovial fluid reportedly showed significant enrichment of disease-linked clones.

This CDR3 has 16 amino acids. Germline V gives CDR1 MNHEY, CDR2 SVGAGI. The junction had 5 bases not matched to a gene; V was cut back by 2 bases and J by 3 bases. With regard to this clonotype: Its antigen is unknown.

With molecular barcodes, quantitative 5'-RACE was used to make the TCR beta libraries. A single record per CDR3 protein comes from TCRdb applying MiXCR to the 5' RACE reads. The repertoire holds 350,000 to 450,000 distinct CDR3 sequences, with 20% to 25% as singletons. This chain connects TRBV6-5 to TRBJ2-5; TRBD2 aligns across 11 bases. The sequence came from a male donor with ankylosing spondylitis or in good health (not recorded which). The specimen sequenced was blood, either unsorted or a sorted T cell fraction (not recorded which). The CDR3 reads CASSYVLAGEKETQYF. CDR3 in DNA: TGTGCCAGCAGTTACGTACTAGCGGGGGAGAAAGAGACCCAGTACTTC.